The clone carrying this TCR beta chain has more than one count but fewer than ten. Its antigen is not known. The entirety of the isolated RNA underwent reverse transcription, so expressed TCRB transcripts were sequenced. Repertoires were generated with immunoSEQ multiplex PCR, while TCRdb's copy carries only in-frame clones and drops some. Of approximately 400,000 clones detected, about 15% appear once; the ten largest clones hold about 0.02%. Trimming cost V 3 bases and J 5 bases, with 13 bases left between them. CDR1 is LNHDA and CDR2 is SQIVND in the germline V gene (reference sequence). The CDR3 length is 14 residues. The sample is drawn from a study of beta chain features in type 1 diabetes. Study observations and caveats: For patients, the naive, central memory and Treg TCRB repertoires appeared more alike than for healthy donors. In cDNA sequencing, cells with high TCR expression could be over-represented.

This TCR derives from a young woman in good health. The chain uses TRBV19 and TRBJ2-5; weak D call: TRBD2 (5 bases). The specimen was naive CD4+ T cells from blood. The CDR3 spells CASSMKERGETQYF. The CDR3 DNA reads TGTGCCAGTAGTATGAAGGAAAGAGGGGAGACCCAGTACTTC.